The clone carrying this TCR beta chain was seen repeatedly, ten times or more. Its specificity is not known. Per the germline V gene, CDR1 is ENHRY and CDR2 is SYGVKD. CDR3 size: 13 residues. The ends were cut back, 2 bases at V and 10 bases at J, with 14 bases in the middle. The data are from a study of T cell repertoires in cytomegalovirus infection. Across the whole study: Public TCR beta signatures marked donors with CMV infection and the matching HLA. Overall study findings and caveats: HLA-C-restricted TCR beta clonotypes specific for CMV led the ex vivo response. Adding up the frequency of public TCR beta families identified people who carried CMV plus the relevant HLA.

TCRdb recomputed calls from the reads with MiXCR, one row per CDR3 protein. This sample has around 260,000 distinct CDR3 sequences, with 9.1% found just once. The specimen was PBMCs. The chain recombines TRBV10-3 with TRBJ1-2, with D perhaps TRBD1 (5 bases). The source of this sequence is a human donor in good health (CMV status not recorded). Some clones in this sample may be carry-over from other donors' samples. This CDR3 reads CAISENDSGTYTF. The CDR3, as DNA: TGTGCCATCAGTGAGAATGATTCGGGGACCTACACCTTC.